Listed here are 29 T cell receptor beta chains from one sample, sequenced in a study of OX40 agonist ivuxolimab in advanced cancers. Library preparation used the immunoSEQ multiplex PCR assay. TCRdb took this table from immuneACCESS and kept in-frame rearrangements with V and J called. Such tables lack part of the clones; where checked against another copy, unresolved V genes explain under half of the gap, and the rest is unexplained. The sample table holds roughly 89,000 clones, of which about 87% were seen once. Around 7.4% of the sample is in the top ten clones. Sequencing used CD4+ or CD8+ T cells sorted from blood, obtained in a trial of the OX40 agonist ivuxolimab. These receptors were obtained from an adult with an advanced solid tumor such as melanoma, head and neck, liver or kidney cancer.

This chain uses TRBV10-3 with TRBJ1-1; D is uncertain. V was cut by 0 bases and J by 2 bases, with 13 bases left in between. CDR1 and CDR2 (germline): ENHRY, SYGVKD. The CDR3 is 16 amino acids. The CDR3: CAISESARSFNTEAFF. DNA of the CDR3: TGTGCCATCAGTGAGTCGGCCAGAAGCTTCAACACTGAAGCTTTCTTT.

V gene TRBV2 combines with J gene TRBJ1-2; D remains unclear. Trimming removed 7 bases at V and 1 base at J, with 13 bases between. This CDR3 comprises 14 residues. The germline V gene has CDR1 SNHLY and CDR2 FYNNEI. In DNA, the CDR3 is TGTGCCAGCACCACGACGGCGAGTAACTATGGCTACACCTTC. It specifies CASTTTASNYGYTF.

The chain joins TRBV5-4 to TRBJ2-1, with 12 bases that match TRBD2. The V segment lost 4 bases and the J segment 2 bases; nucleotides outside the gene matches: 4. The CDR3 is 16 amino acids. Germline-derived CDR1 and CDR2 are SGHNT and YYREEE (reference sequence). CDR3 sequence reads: CASSRLAGETYNEQFF. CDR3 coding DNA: TGTGCCAGCAGCCGACTAGCGGGAGAGACCTACAATGAGCAGTTCTTC.

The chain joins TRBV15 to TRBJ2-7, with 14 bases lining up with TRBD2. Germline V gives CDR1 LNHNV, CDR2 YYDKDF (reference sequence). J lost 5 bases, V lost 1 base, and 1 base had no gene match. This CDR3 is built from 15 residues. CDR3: CATSRVGLAGDEQYF. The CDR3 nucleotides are TGTGCCACCAGCAGAGTGGGACTAGCGGGAGACGAGCAGTACTTC.

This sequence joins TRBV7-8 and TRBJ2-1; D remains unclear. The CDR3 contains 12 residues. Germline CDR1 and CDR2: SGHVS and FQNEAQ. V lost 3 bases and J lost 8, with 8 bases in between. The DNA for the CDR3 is TGTGCCAGCAGCTTGGGTACGGATGAGCAGTTCTTC. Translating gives CASSLGTDEQFF.

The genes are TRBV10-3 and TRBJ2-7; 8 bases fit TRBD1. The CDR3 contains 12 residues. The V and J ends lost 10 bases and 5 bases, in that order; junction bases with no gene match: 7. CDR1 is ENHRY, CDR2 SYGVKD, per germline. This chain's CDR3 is CASGTGPDEQYF. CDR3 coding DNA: TGTGCCAGCGGGACAGGTCCAGACGAGCAGTACTTC.

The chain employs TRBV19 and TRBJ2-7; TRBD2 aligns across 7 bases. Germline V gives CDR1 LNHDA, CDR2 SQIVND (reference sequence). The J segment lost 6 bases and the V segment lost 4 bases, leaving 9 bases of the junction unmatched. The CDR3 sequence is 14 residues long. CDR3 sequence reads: CASSTTGTTGEQYF. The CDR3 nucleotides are TGTGCCAGTAGTACCACCGGGACTACCGGCGAGCAGTACTTC.

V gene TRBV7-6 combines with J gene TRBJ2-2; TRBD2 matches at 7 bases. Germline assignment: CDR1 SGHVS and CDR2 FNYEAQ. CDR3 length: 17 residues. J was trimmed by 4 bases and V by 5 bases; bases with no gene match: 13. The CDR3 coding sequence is TGTGCCAGCAGCAACCCCGGGGAGGGGTATATCACCGGGGAGCTGTTTTTT. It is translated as CASSNPGEGYITGELFF. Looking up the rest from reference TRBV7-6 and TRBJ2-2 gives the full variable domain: GAGVSQSPRYKVTKRGQDVALRCDPISGHVSLYWYRQALGQGPEFLTYFNYEAQQDKSGLPNDRFSAERPEGSISTLTIQRTEQRDSAMYRCASSNPGEGYITGELFFGEGSRLTVL.

The CDR3 bases are TGTGCCAGCACTCAAGGGACAGGGCTCTATGGCTACACCTTC. This gives the protein CASTQGTGLYGYTF. This rearrangement joins TRBV2 to TRBJ1-2; 9 bases are a match to TRBD1. There are 14 residues in the CDR3. CDR1 is SNHLY, CDR2 FYNNEI, per germline. J gave up 4 bases and V 7 bases, and 7 bases lay outside the gene matches.

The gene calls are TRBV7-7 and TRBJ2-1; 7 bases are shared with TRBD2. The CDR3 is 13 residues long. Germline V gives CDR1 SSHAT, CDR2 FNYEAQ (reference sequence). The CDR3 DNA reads TGTGCTAGTTCCCTAGCGGAGTACAATGAGCAGTTCTTC. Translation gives CASSLAEYNEQFF.

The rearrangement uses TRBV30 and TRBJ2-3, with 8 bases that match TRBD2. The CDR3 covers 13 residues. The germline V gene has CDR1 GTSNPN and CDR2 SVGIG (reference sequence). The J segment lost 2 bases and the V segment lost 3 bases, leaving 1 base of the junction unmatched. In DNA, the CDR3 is TGTGCCTGGAGCGGACTAGCCACAGATACGCAGTATTTT. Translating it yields CAWSGLATDTQYF.

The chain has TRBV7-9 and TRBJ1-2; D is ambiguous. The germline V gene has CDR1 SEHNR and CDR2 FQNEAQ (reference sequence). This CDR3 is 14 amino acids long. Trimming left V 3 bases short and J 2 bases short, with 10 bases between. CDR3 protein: CASSFVSGNYGYTF. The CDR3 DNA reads TGTGCCAGCAGCTTTGTTTCAGGCAACTATGGCTACACCTTC.

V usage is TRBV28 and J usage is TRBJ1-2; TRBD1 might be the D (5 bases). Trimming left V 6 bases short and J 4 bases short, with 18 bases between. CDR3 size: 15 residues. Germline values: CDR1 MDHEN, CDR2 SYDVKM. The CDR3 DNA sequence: TGTGCCAGCAGCCCCGGGGAGGGGTGGGGCTATGGCTACACCTTC. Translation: CASSPGEGWGYGYTF.

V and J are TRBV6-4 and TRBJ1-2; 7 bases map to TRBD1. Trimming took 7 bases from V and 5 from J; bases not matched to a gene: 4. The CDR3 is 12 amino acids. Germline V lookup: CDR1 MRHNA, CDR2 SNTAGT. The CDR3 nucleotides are TGTGCCAGCAATCGACAGGGATATGGCTACACCTTC. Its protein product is CASNRQGYGYTF.

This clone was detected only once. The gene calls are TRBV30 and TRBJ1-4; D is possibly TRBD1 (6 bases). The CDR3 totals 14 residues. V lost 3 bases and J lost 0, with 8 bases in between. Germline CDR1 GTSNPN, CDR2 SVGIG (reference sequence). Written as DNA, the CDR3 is TGTGCCTGGAGGGACAGCTCAACTAATGAAAAACTGTTTTTT. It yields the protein CAWRDSSTNEKLFF.

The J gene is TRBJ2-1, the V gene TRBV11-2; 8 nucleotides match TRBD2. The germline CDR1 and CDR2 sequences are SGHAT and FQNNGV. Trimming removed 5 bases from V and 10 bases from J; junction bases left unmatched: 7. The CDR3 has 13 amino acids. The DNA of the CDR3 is TGTGCCAGCAGCACCCGGACTAGCTTAGAGCAGTTCTTC. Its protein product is CASSTRTSLEQFF.

CDR3 nucleotides: TGTGCCAGCAGGGACGAGGTAGCGGGAGAAGTTACGCAGTATTTT. Its translation is CASRDEVAGEVTQYF. The gene calls are TRBV6-1 and TRBJ2-3, with 9 bases identical to TRBD2. Germline CDR1 reads MNHNS; CDR2 reads SASEGT. CDR3 size: 15 residues. The V and J ends lost 6 bases and 8 bases, in that order; junction bases with no gene match: 12.

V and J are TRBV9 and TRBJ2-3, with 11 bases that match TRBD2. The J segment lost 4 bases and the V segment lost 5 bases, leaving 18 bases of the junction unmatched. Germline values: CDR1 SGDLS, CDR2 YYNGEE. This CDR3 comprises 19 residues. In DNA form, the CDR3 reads TGTGCCAGCAGTTCCGCCTCCCCATACTCGGGACTAGCGGCAGATACGCAGTATTTT. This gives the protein CASSSASPYSGLAADTQYF.

CDR3 region: CASTPTGGQTNEQFF. The CDR3 bases are TGTGCCAGCACGCCGACAGGGGGCCAAACGAATGAGCAGTTCTTC. This rearrangement joins TRBV6-4 to TRBJ2-1; 10 nucleotides line up with TRBD1. Germline V gene lookup returns CDR1 MRHNA and CDR2 SNTAGT. The CDR3 loop spans 15 amino acids. Germline trimming cut 7 bases from V and 7 bases from J; bases unmatched to any gene: 10.

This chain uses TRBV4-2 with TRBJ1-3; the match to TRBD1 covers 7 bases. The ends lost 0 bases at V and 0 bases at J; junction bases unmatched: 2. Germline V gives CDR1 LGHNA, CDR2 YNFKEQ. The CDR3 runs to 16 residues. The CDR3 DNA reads TGTGCCAGCAGCCAAGAAGGGACAGTCTCTGGAAACACCATATATTTT. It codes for CASSQEGTVSGNTIYF.

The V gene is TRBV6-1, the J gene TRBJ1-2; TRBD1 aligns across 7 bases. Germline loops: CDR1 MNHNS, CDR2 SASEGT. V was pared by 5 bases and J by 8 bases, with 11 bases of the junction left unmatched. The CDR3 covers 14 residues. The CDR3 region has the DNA TGTGCCAGCAGTTCCCGGACAGGAACAGAGGGCTACACCTTC. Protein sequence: CASSSRTGTEGYTF.

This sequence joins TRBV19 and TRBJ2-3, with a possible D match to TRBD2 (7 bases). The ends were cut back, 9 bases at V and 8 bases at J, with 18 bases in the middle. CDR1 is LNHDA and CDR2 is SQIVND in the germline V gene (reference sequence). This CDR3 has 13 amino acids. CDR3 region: CASRGAGESTQYF. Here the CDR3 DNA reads TGTGCCAGCCGGGGGGCGGGAGAATCTACGCAGTATTTT.

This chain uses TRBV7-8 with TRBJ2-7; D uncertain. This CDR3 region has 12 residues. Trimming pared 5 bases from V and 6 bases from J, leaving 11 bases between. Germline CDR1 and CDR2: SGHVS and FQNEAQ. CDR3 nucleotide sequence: TGTGCCAGCAGCCAAGAGAGCCGCGAGCAGTACTTC. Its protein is CASSQESREQYF.

The CDR3 DNA sequence: TGCAGCGTTTGGTCAGGCGTTCGATATCAGCCCCAGCATTTT. Protein sequence: CSVWSGVRYQPQHF. V usage is TRBV29-1 and J usage is TRBJ1-5; D not certain. CDR1 and CDR2 (germline): SQVTM, ANQGSEA. V lost 5 bases to trimming and J lost 5 bases, with 16 bases between them. The CDR3 is 14 residues long.

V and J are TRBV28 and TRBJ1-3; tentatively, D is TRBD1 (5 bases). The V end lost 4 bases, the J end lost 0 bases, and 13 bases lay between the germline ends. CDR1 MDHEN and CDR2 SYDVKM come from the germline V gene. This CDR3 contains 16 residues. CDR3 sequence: CASSSWGSPSGNTIYF. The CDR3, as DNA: TGTGCCAGCAGTTCTTGGGGCTCCCCCTCTGGAAACACCATATATTTT.

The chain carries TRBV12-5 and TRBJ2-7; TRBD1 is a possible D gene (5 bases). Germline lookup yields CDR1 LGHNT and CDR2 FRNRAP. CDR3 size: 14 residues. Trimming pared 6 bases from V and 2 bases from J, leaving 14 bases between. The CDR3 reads CASGKTVVPYEQYF. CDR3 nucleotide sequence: TGTGCTAGTGGAAAGACAGTCGTCCCCTACGAGCAGTACTTC.

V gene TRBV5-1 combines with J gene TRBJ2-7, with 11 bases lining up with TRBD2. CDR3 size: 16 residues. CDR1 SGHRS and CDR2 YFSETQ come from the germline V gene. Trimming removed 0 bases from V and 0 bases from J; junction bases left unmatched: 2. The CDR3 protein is CASSLGLAGGSYEQYF. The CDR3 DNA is TGCGCCAGCAGCTTGGGGCTAGCGGGAGGCTCCTACGAGCAGTACTTC.

CDR3 sequence: CASSGWTGLTGELFF. DNA for the CDR3: TGTGCCAGCAGTGGGTGGACAGGCCTTACCGGGGAGCTGTTTTTT. The chain links TRBV28 to TRBJ2-2; 7 positions agree with TRBD1. The CDR3 runs to 15 residues. V dropped 5 bases and J dropped 5; count of bases not matched to a gene: 8. Germline V CDR1 and CDR2: MDHEN, SYDVKM.

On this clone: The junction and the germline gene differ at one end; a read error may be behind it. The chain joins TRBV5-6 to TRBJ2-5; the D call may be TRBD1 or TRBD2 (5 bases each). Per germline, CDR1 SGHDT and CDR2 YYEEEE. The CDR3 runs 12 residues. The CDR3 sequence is CASSGWGSQGDF. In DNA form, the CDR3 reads TGTGCCAGCAGCGGTTGGGGGAGTCAGGGCGACTTC.